Listed here are 5 T cell receptor beta chains from one sample, sequenced in a study of blood T cell repertoires in COVID-19. The method was immunoSEQ multiplex PCR; TCRdb's version includes in-frame clones alone and lacks a portion of them. Among tens of thousands of clones, 86% were seen once, and the ten largest hold about 15%. The sample taken for sequencing was peripheral blood. Every receptor here comes from a human donor in a cohort sampled during active COVID-19.

This chain links TRBV28 with TRBJ1-2; TRBD1 might be the D (5 bases). There are 14 residues in the CDR3. The germline V gene encodes CDR1 MDHEN and CDR2 SYDVKM. V lost 8 bases, J lost 2 bases, and 15 bases lay in between. The CDR3 bases are TGTGCCAGCGGGGGGGGAGTTCCCAACTATGGCTACACCTTC. Translation gives CASGGGVPNYGYTF.

J is TRBJ2-7 and V is TRBV11-3, with D perhaps TRBD2 (5 bases). Germline-derived CDR1 and CDR2 are SGHNT and YENEEA. Deletions cut 3 bases from V and 0 bases from J, with 12 bases between. CDR3 length: 15 residues. The CDR3 is CASSFRGAPSYEQYF. In nucleotides, the CDR3 is TGTGCCAGCAGCTTCCGGGGTGCCCCCTCCTACGAGCAGTACTTC.

This clone was seen more than once but under ten times. This chain links TRBV5-4 with TRBJ2-5, with TRBD2 identical over 9 bases. This CDR3 spans 15 amino acids. The trim removed 4 bases at V and 3 bases at J, leaving 7 bases unmatched. Germline V gene lookup returns CDR1 SGHNT and CDR2 YYREEE (reference sequence). This CDR3 reads CASSAAGTSKETQYF. CDR3 nucleotides: TGTGCCAGCAGCGCGGCCGGGACTAGCAAAGAGACCCAGTACTTC.

This sequence joins TRBV5-8 and TRBJ1-5; the D is unclear. Germline CDR1 SGHTS, CDR2 YDEGEE. The CDR3 contains 13 residues. Trimming removed 4 bases at V and 7 bases at J, with 12 bases between. The chain's CDR3 is CASSRDLGQPQHF. CDR3 in DNA: TGTGCCAGCAGCCGGGATTTAGGACAGCCCCAGCATTTT.

The chain couples TRBV7-2 to TRBJ1-1; no firm D call. The CDR3 loop spans 14 amino acids. Germline CDR1 SGHTA, CDR2 FQGNSA. Trimming took off 6 bases at V and 2 bases at J, with 13 bases between the two ends. This CDR3 is CASSVGRSNTEAFF. The CDR3 nucleotides read TGTGCCAGCAGTGTGGGCAGGTCAAACACTGAAGCTTTCTTT.